The clone carrying this T cell receptor beta chain was seen just once. Generated by immunoSEQ multiplex PCR, the TCRdb table keeps only in-frame clones and is missing some. Altogether roughly 68,000 clones are present, approximately 84% being singletons, with the ten largest covering 7.5% to 10%. The data derive from a study of blood T cell repertoires in COVID-19. Germline CDR1 reads SNHLY; CDR2 reads FYNNEI. The CDR3 has 13 amino acids. With 8 bases removed from V and 0 bases from J, the gap between germline ends came to 10 bases. Sequenced material: peripheral blood. The chain employs TRBV2 and TRBJ1-1, with unresolved D. The receptor was isolated from a man aged 50 to 59 with active COVID-19. The CDR3 spells CASGREMNTEAFF. CDR3 nucleotide sequence: TGTGCCAGCGGGAGGGAGATGAACACTGAAGCTTTCTTT.